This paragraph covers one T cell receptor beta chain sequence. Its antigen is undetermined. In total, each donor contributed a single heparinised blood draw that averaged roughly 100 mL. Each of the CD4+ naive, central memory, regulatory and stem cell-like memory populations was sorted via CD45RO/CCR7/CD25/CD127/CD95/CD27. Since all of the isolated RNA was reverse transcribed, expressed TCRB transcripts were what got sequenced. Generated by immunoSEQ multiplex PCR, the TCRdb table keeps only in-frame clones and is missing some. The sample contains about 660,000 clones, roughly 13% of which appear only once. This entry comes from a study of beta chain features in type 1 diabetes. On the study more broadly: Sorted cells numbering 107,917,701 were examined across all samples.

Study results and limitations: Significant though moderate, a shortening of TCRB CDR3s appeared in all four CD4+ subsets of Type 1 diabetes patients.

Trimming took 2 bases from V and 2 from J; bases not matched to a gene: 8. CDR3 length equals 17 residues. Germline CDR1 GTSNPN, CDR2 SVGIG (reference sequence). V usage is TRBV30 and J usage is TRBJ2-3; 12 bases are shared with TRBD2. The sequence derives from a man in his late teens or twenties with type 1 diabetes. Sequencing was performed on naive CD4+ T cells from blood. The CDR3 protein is CAWSLSGLAGNTDTQYF. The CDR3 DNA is TGTGCCTGGAGTTTGTCTGGACTAGCGGGGAACACAGATACGCAGTATTTT.